The present entry profiles one TCR beta chain with its context. It has no known antigen specificity. Base-call qualities are not available, and no considerably larger clone is one nucleotide away. Genomic DNA was isolated from the sorted cells so that the TCRbeta CDR3 region could be sequenced. The immunoSEQ Assay was used for sequencing of TCRbeta CDR3 regions. The source is immuneACCESS, and TCRdb retained only in-frame sequences with V and J called. Part of the clones is not carried over; for the studies checked, unresolved V genes explain less than half of this, and the remainder is unexplained. This sample gives approximately 74,000 clones in total; 75% to 95% of them show up just once. Under 0.6% of the sample rests with the top ten. From its cysteine to its phenylalanine, the CDR3 spans 14 amino acids. Only CDR3 DNA remains: 42 bases, in frame from the first base. CDR1 and CDR2 are drawn from the germline V gene: MNHEY, SVGAGI. Compared with germline, V lacks 6 bases and J lacks 7 bases; bases without a gene match: 10.

This sample was included in a study of OX40 agonist ivuxolimab in advanced cancers. About the full investigation: Ivuxolimab, which targeted the costimulatory receptor OX40 (CD134), was an agonistic, fully human IgG2 monoclonal antibody. Intravenous ivuxolimab was administered to patients every 2 weeks at six dose levels: 0.01, 0.1, 0.3, 1.5, 3 and 10 mg/kg. Of the approximately 50 dose-escalation patients, hepatocellular carcinoma was present in approximately 20, melanoma in approximately 15, renal cell carcinoma in 9 and head and neck cancer in 9. In the dose-escalation cohort, more than 75% of patients were male, and the mean age was approximately 60 years, with a range of 23 to 79. Prior anti-PD-1, anti-PD-L1 or anti-CTLA-4 therapy was permitted, and 30% to 45% of dose-escalation patients had received checkpoint inhibitors. Three dose-escalation patients achieved partial responses, one with hepatocellular carcinoma and two with cutaneous melanoma. The purpose of peripheral TCRbeta sequencing was to test whether ivuxolimab changed TCR sequence diversity and led to clonal T-cell expansion. The paper reports the monotherapy dose-escalation portion (N of about 50 patients) of the phase I ivuxolimab trial.

The research as a whole found: In the 0.1-3.0 mg/kg groups, partial responders were among the patients with the lowest normalized peripheral clonal expansion, particularly in CD8+ T cells. After ivuxolimab, expanded clones were on average more numerous among CD8+ T cells than among CD4+ T cells. Antigen specificity was not determined for the clonally expanded peripheral T cells. Low levels of normalized T-cell clonal expansion were also seen in some patients who did not respond. At doses from 0.1 to 3.0 mg/kg, clonal expansion was seen in both CD4+ and CD8+ blood T cells between baseline and week 6.

Patients with autoimmune disease history or receiving systemic immunosuppression were excluded from the trial. In every dose cohort, peripheral blood was drawn for TCR sequencing at baseline, cycle 4 day 1, and cycle 7 day 1. The samples were taken from a phase I, first-in-human, multicenter, open-label dose-escalation trial of ivuxolimab. The trial enrolled adults with locally advanced or metastatic head and neck squamous cell, hepatocellular, melanoma or renal cell carcinoma. Before TCR sequencing, CD4+ and CD8+ T cells were separately sorted from peripheral blood. This sequence was found in an adult with an advanced solid tumor such as melanoma, head and neck, liver or kidney cancer. This material consisted of CD4+ or CD8+ T cells sorted from blood, taken in a trial of the OX40 agonist ivuxolimab. The chain couples TRBV6-5 to TRBJ1-2; 8 central bases correspond to TRBD1. The CDR3 reads as follows: CASSTWDRNLGYTF. The DNA sequence follows: TGTGCCAGCAGCACCTGGGACAGGAATCTTGGCTACACCTTC.